This entry lists 14 T cell receptor beta chains sequenced from one sample in a study of blood T cell repertoires in COVID-19 (dated by TCRdb to 2020 to 2021). Libraries came from the immunoSEQ multiplex PCR assay. TCRdb obtained this table from immuneACCESS and retained in-frame rearrangements with V and J assigned. These tables miss some clones; where compared with another copy, unresolved V genes account for less than half of the shortfall, and the remainder is unexplained. The sample table shows some 190,000 clones, and approximately 85% are seen once. The ten most abundant clones make up around 8% of the sample. The sequenced material came from peripheral blood. All receptors derive from a woman in her fifties or sixties with acute or convalescent COVID-19.

J is TRBJ2-3 and V is TRBV6-5; the match to TRBD2 covers 12 bases. Germline V gene data show CDR1 as MNHEY and CDR2 as SVGAGI. This CDR3 region has 14 residues. Unmatched junction bases numbered 5, after V lost 8 bases and J lost 5 bases. The CDR3: CASRPGLAGDTQYF. Written as DNA, the CDR3 is TGTGCCAGCCGCCCGGGACTAGCGGGAGATACGCAGTATTTT.

The chain has TRBV28 and TRBJ2-1, with no clear D. The germline gives CDR1 MDHEN, CDR2 SYDVKM. This CDR3 is built from 11 residues. V was cut by 5 bases and J by 7 bases, with 6 bases left in between. CDR3 coding DNA: TGTGCCAGCAGTACACAGAATGAGCAGTTCTTC. Encoded protein: CASSTQNEQFF. Together with reference TRBV28 and TRBJ2-1, the CDR3 gives the full variable domain: DVKVTQSSRYLVKRTGEKVFLECVQDMDHENMFWYRQDPGLGLRLIYFSYDVKMKEKGDIPEGYSVSREKKERFSLILESASTNQTSMYLCASSTQNEQFFGPGTRLTVL.

This chain links TRBV5-4 with TRBJ1-2; D not resolved. This CDR3 has 14 residues. From germline, CDR1 is SGHNT and CDR2 YYREEE (reference sequence). V lost 3 bases, J lost 7 bases, and 16 bases lay in between. CDR3 in DNA: TGTGCCAGCAGCTCTCCGAGGGAGTACGGTGGCTACACCTTC. This codes for CASSSPREYGGYTF. Full variable domain (rest looked up from reference TRBV5-4 and TRBJ1-2): ETGVTQSPTHLIKTRGQQVTLRCSSQSGHNTVSWYQQALGQGPQFIFQYYREEENGRGNFPPRFSGLQFPNYSSELNVNALELDDSALYLCASSSPREYGGYTFGSGTRLTVV.

The gene calls are TRBV7-9 and TRBJ2-5, with D possibly TRBD2 on 5 matching bases. Germline V gene sequence: CDR1 SEHNR, CDR2 FQNEAQ (reference sequence). The CDR3 covers 16 residues. V lost 3 bases to trimming and J lost 5 bases, with 19 bases between them. The CDR3, as DNA: TGTGCCAGCAGCTTCCTACGGGTCCGCGGGTTGGAGACCCAGTACTTC. Translation gives CASSFLRVRGLETQYF. Using reference TRBV7-9 and TRBJ2-5 for the parts outside the CDR3, the full variable domain is DTGVSQNPRHKITKRGQNVTFRCDPISEHNRLYWYRQTLGQGPEFLTYFQNEAQLEKSRLLSDRFSAERPKGSFSTLEIQRTEQGDSAMYLCASSFLRVRGLETQYFGPGTRLLVL.

The CDR3 bases are TGTGCCAGCAGCACGGGGGGCTCAGGTGAAAAACTGTTTTTT. Its translation is CASSTGGSGEKLFF. This chain joins TRBV28 and TRBJ1-4, with D possibly being TRBD1 (6 bases). Looked up from germline, CDR1 is MDHEN and CDR2 is SYDVKM. The CDR3 runs 14 residues. V was cut by 6 bases and J by 7 bases, with 15 bases left in between.

This clone occurred once. This chain joins TRBV18 and TRBJ1-1; 7 bases agree with TRBD1. The J segment lost 2 bases and the V segment lost 6 bases, leaving 6 bases of the junction unmatched. Germline lookup yields CDR1 KGHSH and CDR2 LQKENI. CDR3 size: 14 residues. CDR3 DNA: TGTGCCAGCTCCCACGGACAGGCTAACACTGAAGCTTTCTTT. This encodes CASSHGQANTEAFF.

The chain uses TRBV3-1 (or the pseudogene TRBV3-2) and TRBJ1-2; tentative D call: TRBD1 (6 bases). The CDR3 covers 14 residues. Germline CDR1 and CDR2: LGHDT and YNNKEL (reference sequence). V lost 0 bases to trimming and J lost 3 bases, with 8 bases between them. As DNA, the CDR3 is TGTGCCAGCAGCCAAGAGAGGACAGACTATGGCTACACCTTC. Residues: CASSQERTDYGYTF.

The V gene is TRBV12-3 or TRBV12-4, the J gene TRBJ1-1; D ambiguous. V lost 5 bases and J 1 base, leaving 8 bases between the germline ends. This CDR3 region has 13 residues. CDR3 in amino acids: CASSRLGNTEAFF. As DNA, the CDR3 is TGTGCCAGCAGTCGTCTAGGGAACACTGAAGCTTTCTTT.

This clone was picked up one time. This chain uses TRBV24-1 with TRBJ2-3; D call uncertain. There are 17 residues in the CDR3. Looked up from germline, CDR1 is KGHDR and CDR2 is SFDVKD. Between the trimmed V and J ends, which lost 3 bases and 0 bases, there was a span of 15 bases. The CDR3 coding sequence is TGTGCCACCAGTGATCCCTCCCTGCACCAGAGCACAGATACGCAGTATTTT. Its protein product is CATSDPSLHQSTDTQYF.

Concerning this clone: This sample also contains other DNA sequences that code for the same CDR3. The rearrangement links TRBV6-5 to TRBJ1-1; TRBD1 agrees at 10 bases. CDR1 is MNHEY and CDR2 is SVGAGI in the germline V gene. Trimming removed 6 bases from V and 5 bases from J; junction bases left unmatched: 6. This CDR3 has 14 residues. The CDR3 DNA reads as TGTGCCAGCAGGCGACAGGGGGCGAGGACTGAAGCTTTCTTT. Amino acid sequence: CASRRQGARTEAFF.

The chain carries TRBV5-4 and TRBJ2-7; 7 nucleotides line up with TRBD2. CDR3 size: 15 residues. With V trimmed by 4 bases and J by 3 bases, 10 bases remained unmatched. Looked up from germline, CDR1 is SGHNT and CDR2 is YYREEE (reference sequence). The CDR3 nucleotides read TGTGCCAGCAGCCGAGGGATTAGCGGGCTCTACGAGCAGTACGTC. Amino acids: CASSRGISGLYEQYV.

The CDR3 coding sequence is TGTGCCAGCAGTCCATACCTAAGACAGGGAAACTATGGCTACACCTTC. Protein product: CASSPYLRQGNYGYTF. V usage is TRBV3-1 (or the pseudogene TRBV3-2) and J usage is TRBJ1-2; 7 bases fit TRBD1. The CDR3 extends over 16 amino acids. The V segment lost 6 bases and the J segment 2 bases; nucleotides outside the gene matches: 12. Germline V CDR1 and CDR2: LGHDT, YNNKEL (reference sequence).

This chain connects TRBV4-2 to TRBJ2-7, with D tentatively TRBD1 or TRBD2 (6 bases each). The CDR3 contains 14 residues. CDR1 is LGHNA and CDR2 is YNFKEQ in the germline V gene. V was trimmed by 5 bases and J by 3 bases, leaving 14 bases between them. The CDR3 protein is CASSEGGLSYEQYF. CDR3 coding DNA: TGTGCCAGCAGCGAAGGGGGGCTGAGCTACGAGCAGTACTTC.

The genes are TRBV7-8 and TRBJ2-7, with 9 bases identical to TRBD2. The CDR3 covers 17 residues. Germline assignment: CDR1 SGHVS and CDR2 FQNEAQ. V dropped 1 base and J dropped 3; count of bases not matched to a gene: 10. CDR3 in amino acids: CASSLEGGGRALYEQYF. CDR3 bases: TGTGCCAGCAGCTTAGAAGGTGGCGGGAGGGCCCTCTACGAGCAGTACTTC.